This is a list of T cell receptor beta chains from one sample in a study of blood T cell repertoires in COVID-19. Only in-frame clones appear in the TCRdb table, and some are missing; sequencing was by immunoSEQ multiplex PCR. Among about 310,000 clones listed, around 90% were seen once. The sequencing sample was made of peripheral blood. The receptors here all came from a woman aged 40 to 50 with COVID-19, enrolled during active disease. Each CDR3 is given with its conserved first and last residue.

CDR3 protein: CASSLGGGSLAQYF
J gene: TRBJ2-5
V gene: TRBV5-4

CDR3 protein: CASSIDRGDYGYTF
J gene: TRBJ1-2
V gene: TRBV19

CDR3 protein: CASTYTGDLSYEQYF
J gene: TRBJ2-7
V gene: TRBV6-6

CDR3 protein: CATMGGGSDNEQFF
J gene: TRBJ2-1
V gene: TRBV28

CDR3 protein: CASSEALVRVGNQPQHF
J gene: TRBJ1-5
V gene: TRBV6-1

CDR3 protein: CASSFSSGRYNEQFF
J gene: TRBJ2-1
V gene: TRBV7-2

CDR3 protein: CASNPDREEQPQHF
J gene: TRBJ1-5
V gene: TRBV19

CDR3 protein: CALDVGTLNRHEQFF
J gene: TRBJ2-1
V gene: TRBV30

CDR3 protein: CASSRGPADTQYF
J gene: TRBJ2-3
V gene: TRBV7-3

CDR3 protein: CASSPQARSSYNEQFF
J gene: TRBJ2-1
V gene: TRBV18

CDR3 protein: CASSQTTSGKTDTQYF
J gene: TRBJ2-3
V gene: TRBV5-1

CDR3 protein: CASGPTDRGNYEQYF
J gene: TRBJ2-7
V gene: TRBV12-5

CDR3 protein: CASNPDGHSGNTIYF
J gene: TRBJ1-3
V gene: TRBV5-1

CDR3 protein: CAGQGEVQETQYF
J gene: TRBJ2-5
V gene: TRBV2

CDR3 protein: CASSQDRGAYGYTF
J gene: TRBJ1-2
V gene: TRBV14

CDR3 protein: CASSTPGQKGYGYTF
J gene: TRBJ1-2
V gene: TRBV28